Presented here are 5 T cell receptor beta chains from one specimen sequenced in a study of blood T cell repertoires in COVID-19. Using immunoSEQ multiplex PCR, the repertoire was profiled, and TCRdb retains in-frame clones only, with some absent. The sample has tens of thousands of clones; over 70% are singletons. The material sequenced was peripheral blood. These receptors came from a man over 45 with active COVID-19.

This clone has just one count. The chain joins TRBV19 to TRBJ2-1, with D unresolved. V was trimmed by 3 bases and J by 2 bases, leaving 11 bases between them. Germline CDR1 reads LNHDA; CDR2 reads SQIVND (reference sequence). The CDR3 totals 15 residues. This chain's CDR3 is CASSISSATYNEQFF. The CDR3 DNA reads TGTGCCAGTAGTATTTCGAGTGCCACCTACAATGAGCAGTTCTTC.

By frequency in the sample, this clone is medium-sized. The CDR3: CASSGGQRNTIYF. CDR3 bases: TGTGCCAGCAGTGGGGGACAGAGAAACACCATATATTTT. The V and J genes are TRBV6-4 and TRBJ1-3, with 7 bases lining up with TRBD1. CDR1 and CDR2 (germline): MRHNA, SNTAGT. The CDR3 runs to 13 residues. Trimming at V came to 4 bases and at J to 5 bases, leaving 2 bases not matched to a gene.

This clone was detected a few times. The CDR3 coding sequence is TGTGCCAGCAGCCTTTACCGACTAGCGGGACCCTACGAGCAGTACTTC. This codes for CASSLYRLAGPYEQYF. This rearrangement joins TRBV7-8 to TRBJ2-7; 11 bases are a match to TRBD2. In germline, CDR1 is SGHVS, CDR2 FQNEAQ. The length of the CDR3 is 16 residues. J lost 2 bases, V lost 5 bases, and 8 bases had no gene match.

The CDR3 DNA sequence: TGCAGCGTTGCACAGGGGGCCGGGCAAGAGACCCAGTACTTC. Translating it yields CSVAQGAGQETQYF. This rearrangement joins TRBV29-1 to TRBJ2-5; TRBD1 matches at 9 bases. V shed 4 bases, J shed 2 bases, and the junction held 5 bases outside the gene matches. Germline V CDR1 and CDR2: SQVTM, ANQGSEA. This CDR3 is 14 amino acids long.

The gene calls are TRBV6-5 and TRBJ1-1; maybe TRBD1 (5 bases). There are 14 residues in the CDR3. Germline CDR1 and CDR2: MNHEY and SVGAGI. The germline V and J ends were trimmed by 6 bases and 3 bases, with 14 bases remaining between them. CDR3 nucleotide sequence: TGTGCCAGCAGGTTTAGGGGAGGCTACACTGAAGCTTTCTTT. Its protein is CASRFRGGYTEAFF.